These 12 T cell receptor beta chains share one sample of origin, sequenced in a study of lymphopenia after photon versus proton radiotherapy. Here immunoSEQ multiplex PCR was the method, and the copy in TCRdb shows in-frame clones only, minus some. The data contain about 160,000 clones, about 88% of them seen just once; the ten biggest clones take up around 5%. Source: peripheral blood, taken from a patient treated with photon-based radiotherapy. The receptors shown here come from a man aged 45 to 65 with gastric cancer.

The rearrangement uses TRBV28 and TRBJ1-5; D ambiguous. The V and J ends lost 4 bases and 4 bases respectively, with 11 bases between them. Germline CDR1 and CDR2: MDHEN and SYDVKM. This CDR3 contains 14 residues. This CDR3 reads CASSSTPGNQPQHF. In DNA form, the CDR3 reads TGTGCCAGCAGTTCCACTCCGGGAAATCAGCCCCAGCATTTT.

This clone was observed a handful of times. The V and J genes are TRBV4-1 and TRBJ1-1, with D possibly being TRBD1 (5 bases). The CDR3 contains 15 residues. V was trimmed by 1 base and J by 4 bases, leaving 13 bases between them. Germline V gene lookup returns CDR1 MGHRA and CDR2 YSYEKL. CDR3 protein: CASSQAPSGTTEAFF. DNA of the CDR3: TGCGCCAGCAGCCAAGCCCCCTCAGGGACCACTGAAGCTTTCTTT.

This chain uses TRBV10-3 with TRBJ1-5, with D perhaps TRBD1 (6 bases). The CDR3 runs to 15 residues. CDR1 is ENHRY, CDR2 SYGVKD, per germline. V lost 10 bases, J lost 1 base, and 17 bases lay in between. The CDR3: CATRATGMSNQPQHF. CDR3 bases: TGTGCCACCAGGGCAACAGGGATGAGCAATCAGCCCCAGCATTTT.

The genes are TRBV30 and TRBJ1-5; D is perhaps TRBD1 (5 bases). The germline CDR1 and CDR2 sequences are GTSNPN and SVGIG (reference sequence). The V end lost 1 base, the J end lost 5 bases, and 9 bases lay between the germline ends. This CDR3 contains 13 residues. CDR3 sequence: CAWSAGQDQPQHF. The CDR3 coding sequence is TGTGCCTGGAGTGCGGGGCAGGATCAGCCCCAGCATTTT.

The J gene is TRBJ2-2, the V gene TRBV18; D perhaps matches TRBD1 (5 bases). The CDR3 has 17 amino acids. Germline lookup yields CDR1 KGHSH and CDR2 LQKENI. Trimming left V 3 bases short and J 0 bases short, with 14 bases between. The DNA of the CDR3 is TGTGCCAGCTCACCGGATAGGACATTCGCGAACACCGGGGAGCTGTTTTTT. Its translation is CASSPDRTFANTGELFF. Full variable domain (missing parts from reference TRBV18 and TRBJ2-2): NAGVMQNPRHLVRRRGQEARLRCSPMKGHSHVYWYRQLPEEGLKFMVYLQKENIIDESGMPKERFSAEFPKEGPSILRIQQVVRGDSAAYFCASSPDRTFANTGELFFGEGSRLTVL.

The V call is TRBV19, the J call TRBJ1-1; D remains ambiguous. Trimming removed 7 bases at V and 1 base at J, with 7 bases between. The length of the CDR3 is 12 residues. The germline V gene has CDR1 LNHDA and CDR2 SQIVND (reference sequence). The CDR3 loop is CASTIGNTEAFF. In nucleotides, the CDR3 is TGTGCCAGTACCATCGGGAACACTGAAGCTTTCTTT.

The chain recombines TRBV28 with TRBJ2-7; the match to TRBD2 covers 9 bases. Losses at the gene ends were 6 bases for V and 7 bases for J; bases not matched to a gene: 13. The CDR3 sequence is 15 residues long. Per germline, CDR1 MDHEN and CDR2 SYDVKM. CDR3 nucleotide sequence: TGTGCCAGCAGCCTCCCCGGGACTAGCCTAGGGGAGCAGTACTTC. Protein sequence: CASSLPGTSLGEQYF.

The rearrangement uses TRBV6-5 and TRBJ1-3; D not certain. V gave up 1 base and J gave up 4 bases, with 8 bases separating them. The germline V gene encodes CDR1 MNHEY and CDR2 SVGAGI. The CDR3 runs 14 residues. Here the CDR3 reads CASSYFPVGNTIYF. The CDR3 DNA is TGTGCCAGCAGTTACTTTCCGGTCGGAAACACCATATATTTT.

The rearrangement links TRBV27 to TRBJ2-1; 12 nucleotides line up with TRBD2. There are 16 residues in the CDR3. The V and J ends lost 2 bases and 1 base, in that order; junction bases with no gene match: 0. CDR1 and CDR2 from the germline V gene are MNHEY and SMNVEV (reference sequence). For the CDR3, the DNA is TGTGCCAGCAGTTTAACTAGCGGGGGGTCCTACAATGAGCAGTTCTTC. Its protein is CASSLTSGGSYNEQFF.

The CDR3 sequence: CASRESGQGNQPQHF. CDR3 bases: TGTGCCAGCCGCGAGTCGGGACAGGGGAATCAGCCCCAGCATTTT. The chain links TRBV27 to TRBJ1-5, with 10 bases aligning to TRBD1. After removal of 8 bases from V and 4 bases from J, the junction contained 8 bases not matched to a gene. Looked up from germline, CDR1 is MNHEY and CDR2 is SMNVEV (reference sequence). The CDR3 spans 15 residues.

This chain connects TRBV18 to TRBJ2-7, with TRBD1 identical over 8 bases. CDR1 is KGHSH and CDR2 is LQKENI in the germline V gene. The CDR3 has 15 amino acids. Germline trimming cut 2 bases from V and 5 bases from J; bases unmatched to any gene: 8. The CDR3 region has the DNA TGTGCCAGCTCACCAAGGACAGGGAGCAACCACGAGCAGTACTTC. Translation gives CASSPRTGSNHEQYF.

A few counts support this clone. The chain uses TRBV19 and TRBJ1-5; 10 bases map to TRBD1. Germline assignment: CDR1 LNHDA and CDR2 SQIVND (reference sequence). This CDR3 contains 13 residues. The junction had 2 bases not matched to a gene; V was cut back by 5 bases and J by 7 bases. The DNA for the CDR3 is TGTGCCAGTAGTGACAGGGGGCGGCAGCCCCAGCATTTT. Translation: CASSDRGRQPQHF.